Sequencing of this TCR beta chain was carried out in a study of blood T cell repertoires in COVID-19. Study as a whole: Sources were T cells, B-cell-depleted T cells, or PBMCs; the material itself was cDNA or gDNA.

Authors' methods: Amplified reference gene primers provided the basis for estimating nucleated cell counts. Some clones are missing from TCRdb's copy, which holds only in-frame ones; the method was immunoSEQ multiplex PCR. The DNA was the basis for D and trimming; V, J and clone size are from that table. Of about 270,000 clones listed, roughly 88% are singletons. The V gene lost 5 bases and the J gene lost 6 bases, with 14 bases spanning the gap. The CDR3 runs 13 residues. CDR1 is SGHRS and CDR2 is YFSETQ in the germline V gene. Enrollees, roughly 18 to 89 years old, lived in 24 US areas. Cohorts were assigned according to the clinical history that participants reported.

Input material: PBMCs or T cells enriched from blood (not recorded which). The chain carries TRBV5-1 and TRBJ1-1; maybe TRBD1 (5 bases). The TCR comes from a woman aged 40 to 49 with acute COVID-19. The CDR3 DNA reads TGCGCCAGCAGAGGAGACTGGGACTCTGAAGCTTTCTTT. It codes for CASRGDWDSEAFF.